In its sample, the clone carrying this TCR beta chain was seen once. Its antigen is unidentified. The data derive from a study of T cells in Graves' hyperthyroidism and ophthalmopathy. Study-level background: The authors collected peripheral blood at initial diagnosis, before any treatment.

The definition of stable Graves' hyperthyroidism was no ophthalmopathy progression within 18 months. Whole-study findings and limits: The authors' 13 V-J model separated ophthalmopathy from stable hyperthyroidism. In the blood, most expanded thyroid clonotypes above 0.001 appeared as well.

Looked up from germline, CDR1 is MGHRA and CDR2 is YSYEKL. Losses at the gene ends were 3 bases for V and 2 bases for J; bases not matched to a gene: 7. The CDR3 runs 15 residues. It was RNA transcripts that yielded the amplified TCR beta CDR3 regions. HTBI primers were employed in a first-round RT-PCR of the TCR CDR3. MiXCR was run by TCRdb on the multiplex PCR reads, yielding one entry per CDR3 protein. The table records hundreds of thousands of distinct CDR3 sequences, 35% of them present only once. The TCR comes from a middle-aged woman with Graves' hyperthyroidism. V gene TRBV4-1 combines with J gene TRBJ2-7, with 7 bases identical to TRBD1. The sample comprised blood. CDR3 nucleotides: TGCGCCAGCAGCCAGGGGACAGAAGATGCCTACGAGCAGTACTTC. Translation: CASSQGTEDAYEQYF.